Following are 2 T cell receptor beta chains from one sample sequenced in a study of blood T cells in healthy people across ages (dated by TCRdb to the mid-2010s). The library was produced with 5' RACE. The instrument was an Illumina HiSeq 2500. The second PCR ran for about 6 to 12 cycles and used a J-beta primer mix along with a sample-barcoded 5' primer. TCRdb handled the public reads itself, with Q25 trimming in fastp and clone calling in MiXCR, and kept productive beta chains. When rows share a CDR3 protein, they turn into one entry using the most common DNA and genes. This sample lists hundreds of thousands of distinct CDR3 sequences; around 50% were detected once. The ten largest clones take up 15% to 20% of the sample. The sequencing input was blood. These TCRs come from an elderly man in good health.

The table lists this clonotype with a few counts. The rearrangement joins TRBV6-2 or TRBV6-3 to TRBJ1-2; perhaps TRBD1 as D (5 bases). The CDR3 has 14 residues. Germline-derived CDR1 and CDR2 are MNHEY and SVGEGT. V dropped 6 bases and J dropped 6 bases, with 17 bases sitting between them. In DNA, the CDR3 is TGTGCCAGCAGCCAACGACGCCGGGACCATGGCTACACCTTC. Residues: CASSQRRRDHGYTF.

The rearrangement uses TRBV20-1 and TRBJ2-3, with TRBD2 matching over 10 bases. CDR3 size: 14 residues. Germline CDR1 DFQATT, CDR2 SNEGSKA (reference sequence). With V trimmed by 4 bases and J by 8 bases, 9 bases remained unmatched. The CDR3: CSAKSGTSDGTQYF. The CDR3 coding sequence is TGCAGTGCTAAATCCGGGACTAGCGACGGTACGCAGTATTTT.